This TCR beta chain was captured by sequencing in a study of blood T cell repertoires in COVID-19. Study summary: COVID-19 samples collected from the United States, Italy and Spain covered acute and convalescent phases. In each case, the material was cDNA or gDNA derived from T cells, B-cell-depleted T cells, or PBMCs.

This CDR3 has 15 residues. Germline V gene lookup returns CDR1 MNHNY and CDR2 SVGAGI (reference sequence). V was trimmed by 8 bases and J by 5 bases, leaving 21 bases between them. In its sample, this clone was seen a few times. Seattle patient enrollment occurred during active infection, with longitudinal follow-up thereafter. The data were produced by immunoSEQ multiplex PCR, yet TCRdb's version contains in-frame clones alone and is incomplete. This sample yields 200,000 to 250,000 clones, of which more than 75% are seen a single time; 5.2% belongs to the top ten. The sequenced material came from peripheral blood. The gene calls are TRBV6-6 and TRBJ1-2, with D maybe TRBD1 (5 bases). This sequence was found in a woman aged 70-85 years with COVID-19, enrolled during active disease. The CDR3 loop is CASAAGLLPWYGYTF. CDR3 sequence (DNA): TGTGCCAGCGCAGCGGGACTCCTACCCTGGTATGGCTACACCTTC.